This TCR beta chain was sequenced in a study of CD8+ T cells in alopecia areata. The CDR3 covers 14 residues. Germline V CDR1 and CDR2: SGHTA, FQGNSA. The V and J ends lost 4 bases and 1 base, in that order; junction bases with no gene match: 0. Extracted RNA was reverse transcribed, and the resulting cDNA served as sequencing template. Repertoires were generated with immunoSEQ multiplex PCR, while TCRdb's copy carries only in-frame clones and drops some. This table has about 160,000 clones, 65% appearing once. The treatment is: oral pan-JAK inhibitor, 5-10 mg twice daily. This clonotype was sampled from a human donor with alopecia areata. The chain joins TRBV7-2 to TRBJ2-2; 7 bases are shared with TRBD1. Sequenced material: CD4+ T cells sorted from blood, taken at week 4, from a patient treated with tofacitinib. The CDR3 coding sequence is TGTGCCAGCAGCTCAGGGGGGAACACCGGGGAGCTGTTTTTT. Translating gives CASSSGGNTGELFF.